This T cell receptor beta chain was observed in a study of CD8+ T cells in alopecia areata. The ends were cut back, 7 bases at V and 7 bases at J, with 22 bases in the middle. The CDR3 sequence is 15 residues long. Per the germline V gene, CDR1 is MNHNY and CDR2 is SVGAGI (reference sequence). It was cDNA, reverse transcribed from extracted RNA, that served as the sequencing template. Clones were sequenced by immunoSEQ multiplex PCR, and TCRdb holds only the in-frame ones, with some missing. The repertoire holds 150,000 or so clones, roughly 50% seen once, with 6% to 7% in the top ten. This sequence joins TRBV6-6 and TRBJ2-5, with D possibly called TRBD1 or TRBD2 (5 bases each). The sequence came from a human donor with alopecia areata. Material: CD4+ T cells sorted from blood. In DNA form, the CDR3 reads TGTGCCAGCACCCAGGGACCGGCCGGGTCGCGGACCCAGTACTTC. Encoded protein: CASTQGPAGSRTQYF.